The 15 T cell receptor beta chains reported below all come from one sample, sequenced in a study of identifying expanded T cells in peripheral blood. Sequencing used immunoSEQ multiplex PCR; TCRdb keeps in-frame clones, though not all of them. The repertoire holds 85,000 to 100,000 clones, with approximately 88% as singletons. The specimen was blood. The receptors come from a person aged 18 to 75 in good health.

This clone has a single count. The chain links TRBV9 to TRBJ2-1, with TRBD2 identical over 12 bases. CDR1 SGDLS and CDR2 YYNGEE come from the germline V gene. With 2 bases clipped from V and 9 bases from J, the junction kept 6 bases outside the gene matches. The CDR3 consists of 15 residues. DNA for the CDR3: TGTGCCAGCAGCGTTCGACTAGCGGGAGAGGCTGAGCAGTTCTTC. Protein: CASSVRLAGEAEQFF.

The chain recombines TRBV5-5 with TRBJ1-4, with D possibly TRBD1 on 6 matching bases. This CDR3 spans 14 amino acids. Trimming cost V 0 bases and J 8 bases, with 11 bases left between them. CDR1 and CDR2 (germline): SGHKS, YYEKEE (reference sequence). The CDR3 spells CASSLEGGREKLFF. The CDR3 DNA is TGTGCCAGCAGCTTGGAAGGGGGACGGGAAAAACTGTTTTTT.

The rearrangement links TRBV6-5 to TRBJ1-3; 8 bases fit TRBD1. The CDR3 totals 14 residues. J was trimmed by 4 bases and V by 7 bases; bases with no gene match: 6. Germline CDR1 and CDR2: MNHEY and SVGAGI. The CDR3 is CASTRTGRGNTIYF. The CDR3 DNA is TGTGCCAGCACCAGGACAGGGAGAGGAAACACCATATATTTT.

This chain joins TRBV2 and TRBJ2-1; weak D call: TRBD2 (6 bases). From germline, CDR1 is SNHLY and CDR2 FYNNEI. V was cut by 8 bases and J by 4 bases, with 12 bases left in between. The CDR3 has 13 residues. The CDR3 protein is CASHSAGYNEQFF. The CDR3 DNA follows: TGTGCCAGCCACTCTGCGGGATACAATGAGCAGTTCTTC. Based on the CDR3 plus reference TRBV2 and TRBJ2-1, the full variable domain is EPEVTQTPSHQVTQMGQEVILRCVPISNHLYFYWYRQILGQKVEFLVSFYNNEISEKSEIFDDQFSVERPDGSNFTLKIRSTKLEDSAMYFCASHSAGYNEQFFGPGTRLTVL.

This clone was seen a single time. The chain links TRBV19 to TRBJ2-7; tentatively, D is TRBD1 (6 bases). CDR1 is LNHDA, CDR2 SQIVND, per germline (reference sequence). V shed 1 base and J shed 0 bases, with 10 bases lying between them. CDR3 size: 15 residues. The chain's CDR3 is CASSIVDSRSYEQYF. In DNA form, the CDR3 reads TGTGCCAGTAGTATAGTGGACAGCCGCTCCTACGAGCAGTACTTC.

The CDR3 loop is CASSSTGELFF. The CDR3 nucleotides are TGTGCCAGCAGTTCCACCGGGGAGCTGTTTTTT. The J gene is TRBJ2-2, the V gene TRBV27; D not certain. The germline V gene encodes CDR1 MNHEY and CDR2 SMNVEV (reference sequence). The V end was cut by 4 bases, the J end by 4 bases, with 1 base between. The CDR3 runs to 11 residues.

The chain employs TRBV4-1 and TRBJ1-2; TRBD1 is a possible D gene (5 bases). This CDR3 has 17 amino acids. V shed 4 bases and J shed 4 bases, with 22 bases lying between them. Germline CDR1 reads MGHRA; CDR2 reads YSYEKL. The CDR3 sequence is CASSPDEEVGQGYGYTF. DNA of the CDR3: TGCGCCAGCAGCCCAGACGAGGAGGTGGGGCAGGGCTATGGCTACACCTTC.

The chain recombines TRBV5-6 with TRBJ2-2; D is possibly TRBD1 (5 bases). Germline-derived CDR1 and CDR2 are SGHDT and YYEEEE. Trimming shortened V by 2 bases and J by 4 bases, and 15 bases separated the two germline ends. The CDR3 is 16 amino acids. The CDR3 loop reads CASSFLAGRSTGELFF. The CDR3 region has the DNA TGTGCCAGCAGCTTCCTGGCAGGGCGAAGCACCGGGGAGCTGTTTTTT.

V is TRBV27 and J is TRBJ1-4; D is perhaps TRBD1 (5 bases). This CDR3 comprises 14 residues. Germline lookup yields CDR1 MNHEY and CDR2 SMNVEV (reference sequence). Trimming shortened V by 0 bases and J by 6 bases, and 8 bases separated the two germline ends. The CDR3 region is CASSLSPRDEKLFF. DNA of the CDR3: TGTGCCAGCAGTTTATCGCCCAGGGATGAAAAACTGTTTTTT.

The chain employs TRBV6-5 and TRBJ2-1, with a tentative D call TRBD1 (5 bases). The V end was cut by 5 bases, the J end by 5 bases, with 10 bases between. The CDR3 is made up of 13 amino acids. Germline V gene sequence: CDR1 MNHEY, CDR2 SVGAGI. The CDR3 sequence: CASSDPTDNEQFF. The CDR3 region has the DNA TGTGCCAGCAGTGACCCGACAGACAATGAGCAGTTCTTC.

V and J are TRBV9 and TRBJ2-2; D not certain. V was clipped by 3 bases and J by 7 bases, with 13 bases between them. Germline CDR1 reads SGDLS; CDR2 reads YYNGEE. The CDR3 is 14 residues long. CDR3 in DNA: TGTGCCAGCAGCGGACTTGGGTTTAGCGGGGAGCTGTTTTTT. This gives the protein CASSGLGFSGELFF.

This clone was seen just once. This chain uses TRBV5-4 with TRBJ2-5; D unresolved. Germline V lookup: CDR1 SGHNT, CDR2 YYREEE (reference sequence). V shed 1 base and J shed 4 bases, with 8 bases lying between them. The CDR3 is made up of 13 amino acids. The CDR3 loop reads CASSLPPRETQYF. For the CDR3, the DNA is TGTGCCAGCAGCTTGCCTCCCAGAGAGACCCAGTACTTC.

The genes are TRBV7-9 and TRBJ1-3, with D unclear. The CDR3 contains 15 residues. Germline CDR1 and CDR2: SEHNR and FQNEAQ (reference sequence). V was trimmed by 4 bases and J by 0 bases, leaving 10 bases between them. The CDR3 sequence: CASSSPALSGNTIYF. In nucleotides, the CDR3 is TGTGCCAGCAGCTCCCCGGCCCTCTCTGGAAACACCATATATTTT.

This sequence joins TRBV5-4 and TRBJ2-5, with 8 bases identical to TRBD1. V lost 3 bases to trimming and J lost 2 bases; unmatched junction nucleotides: 6. CDR1 is SGHNT and CDR2 is YYREEE in the germline V gene (reference sequence). This CDR3 is built from 15 residues. CDR3 region: CASSSKTGEQETQYF. CDR3 DNA sequence: TGTGCCAGCAGCTCTAAGACAGGGGAGCAAGAGACCCAGTACTTC.

This clone has only one observation. The chain couples TRBV7-8 to TRBJ2-3; 11 bases are shared with TRBD2. The germline V gene has CDR1 SGHVS and CDR2 FQNEAQ. The CDR3 totals 16 residues. V was clipped by 2 bases and J by 4 bases; unmatched bases: 5. This CDR3 reads CASSLLSGGAADTQYF. For the CDR3, the DNA is TGTGCCAGCAGCTTACTTAGCGGGGGGGCAGCAGATACGCAGTATTTT. The full variable domain, with the rest looked up from reference TRBV7-8 and TRBJ2-3, is GAGVSQSPRYKVAKRGQDVALRCDPISGHVSLFWYQQALGQGPEFLTYFQNEAQLDKSGLPSDRFFAERPEGSVSTLKIQRTQQEDSAVYLCASSLLSGGAADTQYFGPGTRLTVL.